This TCR beta chain was captured in a study of shared clonotypes between healthy human individuals. The CDR3 is made up of 15 amino acids. Germline lookup yields CDR1 SGDLS and CDR2 YYNGEE. With 2 bases removed from V and 0 bases from J, the gap between germline ends came to 9 bases. Sequenced by immunoSEQ multiplex PCR; TCRdb stores in-frame clones only, minus some. The sample lists millions of clones, 90% to 95% occurring once. Terminally differentiated effector memory CD45RA+ cells were left out of the naive CD8 fraction, which was CD45RO-negative and positively selected for CCR7. As for this clone: The sample has other DNA sequences that encode this CDR3 too.

The sequenced sample was naive CD8+ T cells from PBMCs. The chain employs TRBV9 and TRBJ1-3, with D maybe TRBD1 (6 bases). This TCR came from a man between 18 and 29 years old in good health. Some clones in this sample may be carry-over from other donors' samples. In DNA form, the CDR3 reads TGTGCCAGCAGCGTCGGGGGCAGCTCTGGAAACACCATATATTTT. Its protein product is CASSVGGSSGNTIYF.